This is a list of T cell receptor beta chains from one sample in a study of blood T cell repertoires in COVID-19. TCRdb's table, derived via immunoSEQ multiplex PCR, lists solely in-frame clones and lacks some. This table has 70,000 to 95,000 clones, just under 85% appearing once. Sequencing was done on a sample of peripheral blood. These receptors were obtained from a woman aged 70-85 years with active or convalescent COVID-19. CDR3s include the opening cysteine and the closing phenylalanine or tryptophan. D genes are given only for firm matches. Rows give clone size only sometimes, using once, few, many, or a class for an expanded clone.

TRBJ1-1 | TRBV6-1 | NA | NA | CASSDRWANTEAFF | TGTGCCAGCAGTGACAGGTGGGCGAACACTGAAGCTTTCTTT
TRBJ1-4 | TRBV10-3 | NA | NA | CAISDGQTNEKLFF | TGTGCCATCAGTGATGGACAAACCAATGAAAAACTGTTTTTT
TRBJ2-7 | TRBV11-2 | NA | NA | CASSLISGAGLEQYF | TGTGCCAGCAGCTTAATTTCCGGTGCTGGTCTGGAGCAGTACTTC
TRBJ2-2 | TRBV19 | once | TRBD1 | CASSTTQTGLGGELFF | TGTGCCAGTAGTACAACCCAGACAGGGCTTGGCGGGGAGCTGTTTTTT
TRBJ2-7 | TRBV11-2 | NA | TRBD1 | CASSSIGQGSYEQYF | TGTGCCAGCAGCTCGATTGGACAGGGCTCCTACGAGCAGTACTTC
TRBJ1-2 | TRBV12-3/TRBV12-4 | NA | NA | CASSFGQFYGYTF | TGTGCCAGCAGTTTTGGGCAGTTCTATGGCTACACCTTC
TRBJ1-5 | TRBV7-9 | NA | NA | CANRRRGQPQHF | TGTGCCAACCGGCGTAGGGGGCAGCCCCAGCATTTT
TRBJ2-1 | TRBV5-1 | once | TRBD2 | CASSSGLAGAAYNEQFF | TGCGCCAGCAGTAGTGGACTAGCGGGGGCCGCCTACAATGAGCAGTTCTTC
TRBJ1-5 | TRBV4-1 | NA | NA | CASSQTPQGLYSNQPQHF | TGCGCCAGCAGCCAAACCCCACAGGGTCTATATAGCAATCAGCCCCAGCATTTT
TRBJ2-5 | TRBV4-2 | NA | NA | CASSQELVHQQETQYF | TGTGCCAGCAGCCAAGAGTTGGTACACCAGCAAGAGACCCAGTACTTC
TRBJ2-3 | TRBV18 | few | NA | CASSNYGGTNTQYF | TGTGCCAGCTCAAATTACGGGGGAACCAATACGCAGTATTTT
TRBJ2-5 | TRBV19 | once | TRBD2 | CASGTSGGAWETQYF | TGTGCCAGTGGGACTAGCGGGGGGGCCTGGGAGACCCAGTACTTC
TRBJ2-6 | TRBV18 | once | TRBD1 | CASSPRDRLFGANVLTF | TGTGCCAGCTCACCTAGGGACAGGTTATTTGGGGCCAACGTCCTGACTTTC
TRBJ1-4 | TRBV5-1 | NA | TRBD1 | CASSSGGQGNEKLFF | TGCGCCAGCAGCTCCGGGGGACAGGGTAATGAAAAACTGTTTTTT
TRBJ1-2 | TRBV5-6 | once | TRBD1 | CASSGDRGNYGYTF | TGTGCCAGCAGCGGAGACAGGGGGAACTATGGCTACACCTTC
TRBJ2-7 | TRBV28 | NA | NA | CASTGGLTYEQYF | TGTGCCAGCACAGGGGGGCTGACCTACGAGCAGTACTTC
TRBJ2-7 | TRBV6-5 | NA | TRBD2 | CASSYSSGGSYEQYF | TGTGCCAGCAGTTACTCTAGCGGGGGCTCCTACGAGCAGTACTTC
TRBJ2-1 | TRBV5-6 | NA | NA | CASSLGQPGKQFF | TGTGCCAGCAGCTTGGGGCAACCAGGGAAGCAGTTCTTC
TRBJ2-5 | TRBV4-2 | few | NA | CASSQDSGAQYF | TGTGCCAGCAGCCAAGATAGTGGAGCCCAGTACTTC
TRBJ1-4 | TRBV29-1 | NA | TRBD1 | CSVSSWDRDEKLFF | TGCAGCGTTTCAAGCTGGGACAGGGATGAAAAACTGTTTTTT
TRBJ2-7 | TRBV5-1 | once | TRBD1 | CASSLGTGGRNEQYF | TGCGCCAGCAGCTTAGGGACAGGGGGTCGCAACGAGCAGTACTTC
TRBJ2-6 | TRBV15 | few | NA | CATSRAGNGANVLTF | TGTGCCACCAGCAGAGCCGGGAATGGGGCCAACGTCCTGACTTTC
TRBJ1-1 | TRBV29-1 | NA | TRBD1 | CSVDRGHGTEAFF | TGCAGCGTTGACAGGGGGCACGGGACTGAAGCTTTCTTT
TRBJ1-4 | TRBV5-1 | NA | NA | CASSRATNEKLFF | TGCGCCAGCAGCCGAGCAACTAATGAAAAACTGTTTTTT
TRBJ1-1 | TRBV12-3/TRBV12-4 | NA | NA | CASKKGGEAFF | TGTGCCAGCAAGAAGGGGGGGGAAGCTTTCTTT
TRBJ2-3 | TRBV7-9 | NA | TRBD1 | CASSTGGTSTDTQYF | TGTGCCAGCAGCACAGGGGGGACTAGCACAGATACGCAGTATTTT
TRBJ1-2 | TRBV2 | NA | NA | CASSEAPGGARGYTF | TGTGCCAGCAGTGAGGCCCCCGGGGGGGCGCGTGGCTACACCTTC
TRBJ1-6 | TRBV2 | NA | TRBD1 | CASRLTGENSPLHF | TGTGCCAGCAGGTTGACAGGGGAGAATTCACCCCTCCACTTT
TRBJ1-6 | TRBV5-6 | NA | NA | CASSLRRGGSYNSPLHF | TGTGCCAGCAGCCTCAGAAGGGGAGGCTCCTATAATTCACCCCTCCACTTT
TRBJ1-6 | TRBV25-1 | NA | TRBD1 | CASKQGASNSPLHF | TGTGCCAGCAAACAGGGGGCGAGTAATTCACCCCTCCACTTT
TRBJ2-5 | TRBV28 | NA | NA | CASSPLGQQETQYF | TGTGCCAGCAGTCCTTTAGGACAGCAAGAGACCCAGTACTTC
TRBJ1-4 | TRBV6-6 | once | TRBD1 | CASSYSVGQGWEKLFF | TGTGCCAGCAGTTACTCGGTGGGACAGGGCTGGGAAAAACTGTTTTTT
TRBJ1-2 | TRBV18 | NA | NA | CASSPYPGGQNYGYTF | TGTGCCAGCTCACCCTACCCTGGAGGACAGAACTATGGCTACACCTTC
TRBJ1-2 | TRBV27 | NA | TRBD1 | CASSSRQGVNYGYTF | TGTGCCAGCAGTTCCAGGCAGGGGGTTAACTATGGCTACACCTTC